The next 23 T cell receptor beta chains were all read from a single sample in a study of blood T cell repertoires in COVID-19. The table came from immunoSEQ multiplex PCR; TCRdb's copy has only in-frame clones and leaves some out. This table holds around 280,000 clones, around 88% found once. Sequenced material: peripheral blood. These receptor sequences come from a woman aged 30 to 39 who had recovered from COVID-19.

The CDR3, as DNA: TGTGCCAGCACACCGGGGTCCCACGAGCAGTACTTC. Translated: CASTPGSHEQYF. The rearrangement uses TRBV2 and TRBJ2-7; D possibly corresponds to TRBD2 (5 bases). The CDR3 is made up of 12 amino acids. Germline assignment: CDR1 SNHLY and CDR2 FYNNEI. V was cut by 7 bases and J by 5 bases, with 12 bases left in between.

This rearrangement joins TRBV19 to TRBJ1-4; no definite D call. This CDR3 comprises 14 residues. Germline V gene sequence: CDR1 LNHDA, CDR2 SQIVND (reference sequence). V lost 9 bases to trimming and J lost 0 bases, with 11 bases between them. The CDR3 spells CARITVSTNEKLFF. Here the CDR3 DNA reads TGTGCCAGAATTACAGTCTCAACTAATGAAAAACTGTTTTTT. The full variable domain, completed using reference TRBV19 and TRBJ1-4, is DGGITQSPKYLFRKEGQNVTLSCEQNLNHDAMYWYRQDPGQGLRLIYYSQIVNDFQKGDIAEGYSVSREKKESFPLTVTSAQKNPTAFYLCARITVSTNEKLFFGSGTQLSVL.

The chain joins TRBV6-2 or TRBV6-3 to TRBJ1-4; 7 nucleotides match TRBD1. Germline trimming cut 6 bases from V and 1 base from J; bases unmatched to any gene: 8. Per germline, CDR1 MNHEY and CDR2 SVGEGT. CDR3 length equals 16 residues. The chain's CDR3 is CASSPTGARTNEKLFF. The CDR3 nucleotides read TGTGCCAGCAGCCCTACAGGGGCGAGAACTAATGAAAAACTGTTTTTT.

About this clone itself: The same CDR3 can be traced to other DNA sequences in this sample. The chain combines TRBV19 with TRBJ2-1; no definite D call. Trimming took 1 base from V and 3 from J, leaving 4 bases between them. Germline CDR1 and CDR2: LNHDA and SQIVND (reference sequence). The CDR3 loop spans 13 amino acids. The CDR3: CASSIGLYNEQFF. The CDR3 nucleotides are TGTGCCAGTAGTATAGGTCTCTACAATGAGCAGTTCTTC.

J is TRBJ2-5 and V is TRBV3-1 (or the pseudogene TRBV3-2); 9 nucleotides line up with TRBD2. The CDR3 is 14 residues long. Losses at the gene ends were 2 bases for V and 4 bases for J; bases not matched to a gene: 2. From germline, CDR1 is LGHDT and CDR2 YNNKEL (reference sequence). DNA of the CDR3: TGTGCCAGCAGCCAACTAGCGGGGTTAGAGACCCAGTACTTC. It translates to CASSQLAGLETQYF.

The J gene is TRBJ1-5, the V gene TRBV19, with D unresolved. The CDR3 consists of 15 residues. Trimming removed 5 bases at V and 2 bases at J, with 13 bases between. Germline CDR1 reads LNHDA; CDR2 reads SQIVND (reference sequence). CDR3 sequence: CASSASSEGNQPQHF. The CDR3 coding sequence is TGTGCCAGTAGTGCTTCTTCCGAGGGCAATCAGCCCCAGCATTTT.

The chain uses TRBV5-5 and TRBJ1-2; 8 nucleotides agree with TRBD1. J lost 0 bases, V lost 6 bases, and 10 bases had no gene match. Per germline, CDR1 SGHKS and CDR2 YYEKEE (reference sequence). This CDR3 contains 16 residues. The CDR3 bases are TGTGCCAGCAACCCGACAGGGGAGCCTCCTAACTATGGCTACACCTTC. Residues: CASNPTGEPPNYGYTF.

This chain uses TRBV9 with TRBJ2-5, with TRBD2 matching over 8 bases. Germline V gives CDR1 SGDLS, CDR2 YYNGEE. The CDR3 loop spans 16 amino acids. The V gene end was trimmed by 0 bases and the J gene end by 2 bases; junction bases not matched to a gene: 6. DNA for the CDR3: TGTGCCAGCAGCGTAGCTGTAGCGGGGATACAAGAGACCCAGTACTTC. Translated: CASSVAVAGIQETQYF. Drawing the rest from reference TRBV9 and TRBJ2-5, the complete variable domain is DSGVTQTPKHLITATGQRVTLRCSPRSGDLSVYWYQQSLDQGLQFLIQYYNGEERAKGNILERFSAQQFPDLHSELNLSSLELGDSALYFCASSVAVAGIQETQYFGPGTRLLVL.

The chain recombines TRBV9 with TRBJ2-7; D call uncertain. The CDR3 runs 15 residues. CDR1 and CDR2 (germline): SGDLS, YYNGEE. Trimming took 0 bases from V and 0 from J, leaving 10 bases between them. CDR3 sequence: CASSVASGHSYEQYF. The CDR3 region has the DNA TGTGCCAGCAGCGTAGCATCTGGCCACTCCTACGAGCAGTACTTC.

The chain joins TRBV24-1 to TRBJ1-1; possible D gene TRBD1, 5 bases. Germline V gene lookup returns CDR1 KGHDR and CDR2 SFDVKD. V dropped 0 bases and J dropped 6 bases, with 16 bases sitting between them. CDR3 size: 16 residues. CDR3 nucleotides: TGTGCCACCAGTGATTTGCATCAGCTAACGGGGGCTGAAGCTTTCTTT. It yields the protein CATSDLHQLTGAEAFF.

This clone was observed a single time. J is TRBJ2-1 and V is TRBV4-1; TRBD2 might be the D (6 bases). Between the trimmed V and J ends, which lost 0 bases and 6 bases, there was a span of 15 bases. Germline CDR1 MGHRA, CDR2 YSYEKL. CDR3 length equals 16 residues. CDR3 DNA: TGCGCCAGCAGCCAAGACCCCGGGAGCCCATTCAATGAGCAGTTCTTC. Protein product: CASSQDPGSPFNEQFF.

In DNA form, the CDR3 reads TGTGCCAGCAGTTACTCATACAGAAACTCCTACAATGAGCAGTTCTTC. Translated: CASSYSYRNSYNEQFF. The rearrangement joins TRBV6-5 to TRBJ2-1; D is unclear. Germline V gives CDR1 MNHEY, CDR2 SVGAGI. The CDR3 covers 16 residues. The V end was cut by 0 bases, the J end by 0 bases, with 9 bases between.

V and J are TRBV19 and TRBJ2-3; D might be TRBD2 (7 bases). V gave up 7 bases and J gave up 5 bases, with 28 bases separating them. The CDR3 runs 18 residues. Per the germline V gene, CDR1 is LNHDA and CDR2 is SQIVND (reference sequence). This CDR3 is CASIGLDLSRGGQDTQYF. The CDR3 nucleotides read TGTGCCAGTATCGGCCTTGACCTGTCCAGGGGAGGGCAAGATACGCAGTATTTT.

This clone was seen only once. J is TRBJ1-6 and V is TRBV25-1; 11 positions match TRBD1. Germline assignment: CDR1 MGHDK and CDR2 SYGVNS. V was clipped by 6 bases and J by 8 bases; unmatched bases: 3. There are 14 residues in the CDR3. The CDR3 reads CASRRTGGYSPLHF. DNA for the CDR3: TGTGCCAGCAGGAGGACAGGGGGCTATTCACCCCTCCACTTT. Based on the CDR3 plus reference TRBV25-1 and TRBJ1-6, the full variable domain is EADIYQTPRYLVIGTGKKITLECSQTMGHDKMYWYQQDPGMELHLIHYSYGVNSTEKGDLSSESTVSRIRTEHFPLTLESARPSHTSQYLCASRRTGGYSPLHFGNGTRLTVT.

The chain employs TRBV29-1 and TRBJ2-2; D call uncertain. V lost 6 bases to trimming and J lost 2 bases, with 13 bases between them. CDR1 SQVTM and CDR2 ANQGSEA come from the germline V gene. The CDR3 is 14 amino acids. CDR3 protein: CSVPRESNTGELFF. The DNA of the CDR3 is TGCAGCGTCCCTCGAGAAAGCAACACCGGGGAGCTGTTTTTT.

This chain links TRBV7-9 with TRBJ2-7; D is perhaps TRBD1 (6 bases). The CDR3 covers 16 residues. V was trimmed by 5 bases and J by 8 bases, leaving 25 bases between them. Looked up from germline, CDR1 is SEHNR and CDR2 is FQNEAQ (reference sequence). The CDR3 protein is CASSHLGFAGDMKQYF. Here the CDR3 DNA reads TGTGCCAGCAGCCACCTAGGGTTTGCAGGGGATATGAAGCAGTACTTC.

A single count supports this clone. The chain employs TRBV30 and TRBJ1-1, with TRBD1 matching over 7 bases. The V gene end was trimmed by 5 bases and the J gene end by 3 bases; junction bases not matched to a gene: 6. Germline loops: CDR1 GTSNPN, CDR2 SVGIG (reference sequence). The CDR3 loop spans 13 amino acids. The CDR3 coding sequence is TGTGCCTGGGCGAGCAGGGGGGACACTGAAGCTTTCTTT. Translation: CAWASRGDTEAFF.

This clone was picked up one time. The V and J genes are TRBV6-6 and TRBJ1-6; 7 bases are shared with TRBD1. Germline V CDR1 and CDR2: MNHNY, SVGAGI (reference sequence). The V segment lost 11 bases and the J segment 7 bases; nucleotides outside the gene matches: 11. The CDR3 sequence is 14 residues long. The CDR3 nucleotides are TGTGCCGCGGGACTGGGACAGACCAATTCACCCCTCCACTTT. Translated, it gives CAAGLGQTNSPLHF.

The rearrangement joins TRBV28 to TRBJ1-2, with 8 bases identical to TRBD1. This CDR3 is built from 14 residues. From germline, CDR1 is MDHEN and CDR2 SYDVKM. V trimming: 4 bases; J trimming: 4 bases; junction bases outside the gene matches: 5. Here the CDR3 reads CASSSTGQGYGYTF. DNA for the CDR3: TGTGCCAGCAGTTCCACCGGACAGGGCTATGGCTACACCTTC.

J is TRBJ1-6 and V is TRBV25-1; tentative D call: TRBD1 (6 bases). Per germline, CDR1 MGHDK and CDR2 SYGVNS. CDR3 length: 12 amino acids. Trimming left V 5 bases short and J 18 bases short, with 17 bases between. CDR3 DNA sequence: TGTGCCAGCAGTCCCCGGGGACAAATTTACCACTTT. As protein: CASSPRGQIYHF.

The genes are TRBV19 and TRBJ2-3; weak D call: TRBD2 (6 bases). This CDR3 region has 16 residues. From germline, CDR1 is LNHDA and CDR2 SQIVND (reference sequence). V lost 1 base and J 3 bases, leaving 14 bases between the germline ends. For the CDR3, the DNA is TGTGCCAGTAGTATAGGGACCGGGGGTATGACAGATACGCAGTATTTT. It specifies CASSIGTGGMTDTQYF.

Written as DNA, the CDR3 is TGTGCCAGCAGCTTTTTGCGGGAGGTGATCTACAATGAGCAGTTCTTC. It encodes CASSFLREVIYNEQFF. The J gene is TRBJ2-1, the V gene TRBV7-2; TRBD2 matches at 8 bases. The CDR3 covers 16 residues. The J segment lost 3 bases and the V segment lost 3 bases, leaving 7 bases of the junction unmatched. CDR1 is SGHTA and CDR2 is FQGNSA in the germline V gene.

This clone was counted between two and nine times. The chain recombines TRBV9 with TRBJ2-2, with a tentative D call TRBD2 (6 bases). V lost 5 bases and J lost 6, with 20 bases in between. Germline assignment: CDR1 SGDLS and CDR2 YYNGEE. This CDR3 region has 16 residues. The CDR3 sequence: CASSGRGMLSAGELFF. The CDR3 DNA follows: TGTGCCAGCAGTGGGCGCGGGATGCTGAGTGCCGGGGAGCTGTTTTTT. The variable domain in full, with the rest retrieved from reference TRBV9 and TRBJ2-2, is DSGVTQTPKHLITATGQRVTLRCSPRSGDLSVYWYQQSLDQGLQFLIQYYNGEERAKGNILERFSAQQFPDLHSELNLSSLELGDSALYFCASSGRGMLSAGELFFGEGSRLTVL.